Sequencing of this T cell receptor (beta chain) was carried out in a study of T cells in women clearing cervical HPV infection. Overall study results and limits: A classifier using richness and V gene abundances reached an AUC of around 0.83.

Genomic DNA, averaging roughly 1,200 ng per sample, yielded TCR beta CDR3 via immunoSEQ. Profiled with immunoSEQ multiplex PCR; TCRdb holds only in-frame clones, not every one. This listing includes tens of thousands of clones. Germline loops: CDR1 GTSNPN, CDR2 SVGIG (reference sequence). This CDR3 is 15 amino acids long. Trimming at V came to 4 bases and at J to 8 bases, leaving 13 bases not matched to a gene. Worth noting for this clone: Its antigen remains unknown. The read terminates 3 residues before the CDR3 end, so the remaining end is supplied by the germline J gene.

Material for sequencing was blood buffy coat. V and J are TRBV30 and TRBJ1-4; 7 nucleotides line up with TRBD1. The TCR was taken from a woman aged 18-69 years with a cervical HPV16 infection that either progressed to CIN3+ or cleared (not recorded which). This chain's CDR3 is CAWTKSGGGQEKLFF. CDR3 bases read: TGTGCCTGGACCAAATCAGGGGGTGGTCAGGAAAAA.